This TCR beta chain derives from a study of technical replicates of blood from a handful of donors. TCRdb keeps only in-frame clones here, not all; method: immunoSEQ multiplex PCR. The sample gives about 88,000 clones, around 95% of which show up once; 0.34% is in the top ten. V lost 0 bases, J lost 8 bases, and 14 bases lay in between. CDR1 and CDR2 from the germline V gene are LGHNA and YSLEER. This CDR3 is 15 amino acids long. The receptor comes from a human donor in good health. This chain joins TRBV4-3 and TRBJ2-1; unclear D gene. Source material: T cells isolated from PBMCs. CDR3 in DNA: TGCGCCAGCAGCCAAGATTTTCTCGGGTCGGATGAGCAGTTCTTC. Its translation is CASSQDFLGSDEQFF.